This TCR beta chain was recorded in a study of yellow fever vaccine responses in identical twins. TCRdb called the RT-PCR reads again in MiXCR, with one record for every CDR3 protein. The sample records 30,000 to 40,000 distinct CDR3 sequences, about three fifths being singletons. Concerning this clonotype itself: No antigen is known for it.

This CDR3 comprises 14 residues. Per germline, CDR1 DFQATT and CDR2 SNEGSKA (reference sequence). The V and J ends lost 5 bases and 4 bases, in that order; junction bases with no gene match: 1. Study-level findings and limits: Twins reportedly appeared to share part of their vaccine T cell response while keeping part individual.

The clonotype comes from a woman under 30 who received the yellow fever vaccine. The input for sequencing was T cells from blood (PBMCs), unsorted or a sorted subset (not recorded which), taken before or after yellow fever vaccination (not recorded which). The chain employs TRBV20-1 and TRBJ2-1; 14 bases fit TRBD2. CDR3 DNA sequence: TGCAGTGCTGGACTAGCGGGGGGTTACAATGAGCAGTTCTTC. It codes for CSAGLAGGYNEQFF.